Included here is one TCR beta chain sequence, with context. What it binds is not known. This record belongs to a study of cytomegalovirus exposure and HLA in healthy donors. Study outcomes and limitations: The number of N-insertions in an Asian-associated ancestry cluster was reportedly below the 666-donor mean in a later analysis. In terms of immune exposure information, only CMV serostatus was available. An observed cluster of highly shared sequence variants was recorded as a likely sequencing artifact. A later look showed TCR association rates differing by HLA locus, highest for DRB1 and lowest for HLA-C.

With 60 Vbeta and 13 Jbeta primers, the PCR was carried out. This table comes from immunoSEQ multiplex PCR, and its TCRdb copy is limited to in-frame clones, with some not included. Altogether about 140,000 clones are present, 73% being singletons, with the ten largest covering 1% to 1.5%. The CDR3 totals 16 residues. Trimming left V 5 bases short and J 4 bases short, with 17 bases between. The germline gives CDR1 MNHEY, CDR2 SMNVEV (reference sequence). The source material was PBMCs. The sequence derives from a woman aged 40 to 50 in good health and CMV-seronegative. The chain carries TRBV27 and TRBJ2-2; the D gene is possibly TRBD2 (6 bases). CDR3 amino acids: CASSPSPGTFTGELFF. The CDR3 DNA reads TGTGCCAGCAGTCCCAGTCCCGGGACTTTCACCGGGGAGCTGTTTTTT.